Listed here are 7 T cell receptor beta chains from one sample, sequenced in a study of T cells after somatic rescue of genetic block. The method was immunoSEQ multiplex PCR; TCRdb's version includes in-frame clones alone and lacks a portion of them. The sample lists roughly 71,000 clones; approximately 90% were seen once. The sample taken for sequencing was peripheral blood mononuclear cells (PBMCs). The receptors derive from a man younger than 40.

The chain recombines TRBV7-9 with TRBJ1-6, with 7 nucleotides matching TRBD1. With V trimmed by 6 bases and J by 9 bases, 8 bases remained unmatched. CDR1 is SEHNR and CDR2 is FQNEAQ in the germline V gene (reference sequence). The CDR3 covers 14 residues. The CDR3 sequence is CASSYRQGGSPLHF. The CDR3, as DNA: TGTGCCAGCAGTTATCGACAGGGCGGTTCACCCCTCCACTTT.

The chain combines TRBV5-6 with TRBJ1-4, with D possibly being TRBD1 (5 bases). CDR1 is SGHDT and CDR2 is YYEEEE in the germline V gene. The CDR3 has 15 residues. V was clipped by 4 bases and J by 8 bases, with 18 bases between them. Here the CDR3 DNA reads TGTGCCAGCAGCGGATACCGGGACTTCGGAGAAAAACTGTTTTTT. This gives the protein CASSGYRDFGEKLFF. The entire variable domain, with the rest obtained from reference TRBV5-6 and TRBJ1-4, is as follows: DAGVTQSPTHLIKTRGQQVTLRCSPKSGHDTVSWYQQALGQGPQFIFQYYEEEERQRGNFPDRFSGHQFPNYSSELNVNALLLGDSALYLCASSGYRDFGEKLFFGSGTQLSVL.

The CDR3 DNA is TGTGCCACCAGCAGGCGGACAGGGACGGTAAATCCGTACTTC. Translating it yields CATSRRTGTVNPYF. The gene calls are TRBV15 and TRBJ2-5; TRBD1 matches at 8 bases. After removal of 3 bases from V and 13 bases from J, the junction contained 13 bases not matched to a gene. Germline V CDR1 and CDR2: LNHNV, YYDKDF (reference sequence). The CDR3 extends over 14 amino acids. Full variable domain (outside the CDR3, taken from reference TRBV15 and TRBJ2-5): DAMVIQNPRYQVTQFGKPVTLSCSQTLNHNVMYWYQQKSSQAPKLLFHYYDKDFNNEADTPDNFQSRRPNTSFCFLDIRSPGLGDTAMYLCATSRRTGTVNPYFGPGTRLLVL.

The chain links TRBV7-2 to TRBJ1-6; 9 positions match TRBD1. V was pared by 1 base and J by 2 bases, with 3 bases of the junction left unmatched. The CDR3 consists of 17 residues. The germline V gene has CDR1 SGHTA and CDR2 FQGNSA. The CDR3 reads CASSLEDRGAYNSPLHF. CDR3 coding DNA: TGTGCCAGCAGCTTAGAGGACAGGGGCGCCTATAATTCACCCCTCCACTTT.

The chain joins TRBV6-1 to TRBJ2-2, with D perhaps TRBD1 (5 bases). Per the germline V gene, CDR1 is MNHNS and CDR2 is SASEGT. V gave up 8 bases and J gave up 1 base, with 8 bases separating them. CDR3 length equals 13 residues. CDR3 region: CASLRGNTGELFF. The CDR3, as DNA: TGTGCCAGCTTAAGGGGGAACACCGGGGAGCTGTTTTTT.

The J gene is TRBJ2-7, the V gene TRBV6-5; 9 positions match TRBD1. Germline trimming cut 5 bases from V and 5 bases from J; bases unmatched to any gene: 4. The CDR3 spans 13 residues. Germline CDR1 MNHEY, CDR2 SVGAGI. CDR3 DNA: TGTGCCAGCAGTCCCGGGACAGGGAACGAGCAGTACTTC. Translation: CASSPGTGNEQYF.

This clone turned up a few times. The chain carries TRBV29-1 and TRBJ1-1, with TRBD1 identical over 10 bases. Trimming removed 7 bases from V and 1 base from J; junction bases left unmatched: 9. The CDR3 extends over 15 amino acids. In germline, CDR1 is SQVTM, CDR2 ANQGSEA. CDR3 sequence: CSAGVGQGRNTEAFF. The CDR3, as DNA: TGCAGCGCCGGAGTGGGACAGGGGAGGAACACTGAAGCTTTCTTT.